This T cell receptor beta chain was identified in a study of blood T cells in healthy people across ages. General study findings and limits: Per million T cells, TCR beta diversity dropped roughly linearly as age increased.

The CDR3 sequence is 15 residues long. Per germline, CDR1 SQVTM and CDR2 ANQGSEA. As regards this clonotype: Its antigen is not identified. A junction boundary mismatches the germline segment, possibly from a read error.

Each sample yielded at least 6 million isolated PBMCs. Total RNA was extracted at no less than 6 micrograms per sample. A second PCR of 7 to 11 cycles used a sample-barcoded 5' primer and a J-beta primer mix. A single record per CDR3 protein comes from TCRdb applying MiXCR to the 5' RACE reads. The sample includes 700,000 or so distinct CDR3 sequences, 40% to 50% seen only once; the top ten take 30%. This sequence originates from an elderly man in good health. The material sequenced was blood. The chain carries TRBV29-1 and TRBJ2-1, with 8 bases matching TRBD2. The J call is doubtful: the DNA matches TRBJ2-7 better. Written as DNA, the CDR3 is TGCAGCATTGACCGCTTATTGGCGGGAGGCAATGAGCAGTACTTC. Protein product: CSIDRLLAGGNEQYF.